One T cell receptor (beta chain) is described in this entry. Only in-frame clones appear in the TCRdb table, and some are missing; sequencing was by immunoSEQ multiplex PCR. The sample lists about 400,000 clones; 85% to 90% were seen once. Germline V CDR1 and CDR2: LNHNV, YYDKDF (reference sequence). After removal of 3 bases from V and 3 bases from J, the junction contained 5 bases not matched to a gene. This CDR3 has 14 amino acids. The sample belongs to a study of blood T cell repertoires in COVID-19. This receptor was taken from a woman between 25 and 40 years old who had recovered from COVID-19. The sequenced sample was PBMCs or T cells enriched from blood (not recorded which). This chain connects TRBV15 to TRBJ2-7, with 7 bases lining up with TRBD1. The CDR3 DNA reads as TGTGCCACCAGCAGGGGGGACAGCATCTACGAGCAGTACTTC. Translating it yields CATSRGDSIYEQYF. Together with reference TRBV15 and TRBJ2-7, the CDR3 gives the full variable domain: DAMVIQNPRYQVTQFGKPVTLSCSQTLNHNVMYWYQQKSSQAPKLLFHYYDKDFNNEADTPDNFQSRRPNTSFCFLDIRSPGLGDTAMYLCATSRGDSIYEQYFGPGTRLTVT.